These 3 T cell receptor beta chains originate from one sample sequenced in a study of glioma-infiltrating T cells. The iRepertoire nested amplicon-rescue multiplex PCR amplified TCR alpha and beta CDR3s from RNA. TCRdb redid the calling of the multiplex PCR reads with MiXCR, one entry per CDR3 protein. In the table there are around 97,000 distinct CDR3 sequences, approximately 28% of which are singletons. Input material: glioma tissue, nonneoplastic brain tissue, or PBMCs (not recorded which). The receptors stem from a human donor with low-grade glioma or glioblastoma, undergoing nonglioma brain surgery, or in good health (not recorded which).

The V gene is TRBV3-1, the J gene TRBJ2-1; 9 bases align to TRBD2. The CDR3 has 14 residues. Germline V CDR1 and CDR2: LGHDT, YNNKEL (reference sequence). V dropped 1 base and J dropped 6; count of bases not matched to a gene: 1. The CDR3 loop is CASSQASGVNEQFF. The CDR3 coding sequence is TGTGCCAGCAGCCAAGCTAGCGGGGTCAATGAGCAGTTCTTC.

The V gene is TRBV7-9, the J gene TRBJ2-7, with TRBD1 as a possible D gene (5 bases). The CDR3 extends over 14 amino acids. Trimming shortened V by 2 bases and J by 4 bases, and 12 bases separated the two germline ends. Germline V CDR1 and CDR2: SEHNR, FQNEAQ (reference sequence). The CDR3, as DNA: TGTGCCAGCAGCTTAAGGGGAAAAGGGTACGAGCAGTACTTC. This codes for CASSLRGKGYEQYF.

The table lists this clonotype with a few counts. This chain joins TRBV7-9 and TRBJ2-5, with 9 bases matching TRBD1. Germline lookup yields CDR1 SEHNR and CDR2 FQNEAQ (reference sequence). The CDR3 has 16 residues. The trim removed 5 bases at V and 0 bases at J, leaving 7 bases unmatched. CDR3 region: CASSPRTGVDQETQYF. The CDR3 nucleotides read TGTGCCAGCAGCCCAAGGACAGGGGTGGACCAAGAGACCCAGTACTTC. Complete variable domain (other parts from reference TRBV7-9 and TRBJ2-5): DTGVSQNPRHKITKRGQNVTFRCDPISEHNRLYWYRQTLGQGPEFLTYFQNEAQLEKSRLLSDRFSAERPKGSFSTLEIQRTEQGDSAMYLCASSPRTGVDQETQYFGPGTRLLVL.